These T cell receptor beta chains were read from a single sample in a study of T cells in Graves' hyperthyroidism and ophthalmopathy. One entry per CDR3 protein, called by TCRdb with MiXCR from the multiplex PCR reads. Counted here are approximately 370,000 distinct CDR3 sequences, approximately 15% occurring once; the ten biggest clones make up 32%. The material sequenced was blood. These receptors all stem from a woman aged 30 to 39 with Graves' hyperthyroidism. The conserved cysteine and the conserved F or W are not part of the CDR3 here.

v_gene: TRBV5-4
CDR3aa: ASSLGSRTTPTNTGELF

v_gene: TRBV24-1
CDR3aa: ATSASRQSSYEQY

v_gene: TRBV9
CDR3aa: ASSRASGEDTQY

v_gene: TRBV9
CDR3aa: ASSLGDRGLDSPLH

v_gene: TRBV29-1
CDR3aa: SVEGSNYGYT

v_gene: TRBV5-1
CDR3aa: ASSLAQGAGDTQY

v_gene: TRBV4-1
CDR3aa: ASSQRQGGIDTGELF

v_gene: TRBV28
CDR3aa: ASRASGGGRSYEQY

v_gene: TRBV15
CDR3aa: ATSRGPSSYEQY

v_gene: TRBV4-2
CDR3aa: ASSQGSWDNEQF

v_gene: TRBV12-3/TRBV12-4
CDR3aa: ASTVAGAPLNEQF

v_gene: TRBV5-1
CDR3aa: ASSLAFGDTYEQY

v_gene: TRBV6-1
CDR3aa: ASRGRTSGDTGELF

v_gene: TRBV7-9
CDR3aa: ANLPQGNSYEQY

v_gene: TRBV5-1
CDR3aa: ASSLLVEGTDTQY

v_gene: TRBV28
CDR3aa: ASSLDRGHGYT

v_gene: TRBV6-5
CDR3aa: ASSYWAGDLSYEQY

v_gene: TRBV15
CDR3aa: ATSIPERGGSDTQY

v_gene: TRBV18
CDR3aa: ASSPPNSQETQY

v_gene: TRBV24-1
CDR3aa: ATSDPPQETQY

v_gene: TRBV28
CDR3aa: ASTNIPGSTYEQY

v_gene: TRBV27
CDR3aa: ASTRAGGSEQY

v_gene: TRBV11-2
CDR3aa: ASSLARSYEQY

v_gene: TRBV5-1
CDR3aa: ASSFVTRLGDEQF

v_gene: TRBV28
CDR3aa: ASSFGLAGSYEQY

v_gene: TRBV30
CDR3aa: AWRYLLGLAGNEQF

v_gene: TRBV5-6
CDR3aa: ASTIRGPLGYNEQF

v_gene: TRBV28
CDR3aa: ASSYGTSGRTPQY

v_gene: TRBV7-9
CDR3aa: ASILNPGLDQETQY

v_gene: TRBV12-3/TRBV12-4
CDR3aa: ASSETSVNTGELF

v_gene: TRBV20-1
CDR3aa: SATPSRGAPDTQY

v_gene: TRBV7-2
CDR3aa: ASSLARDRGKGYT

v_gene: TRBV7-8
CDR3aa: ASSLGGTNTEAF

v_gene: TRBV3-1
CDR3aa: ASSQGPGDRSPLH

v_gene: TRBV28
CDR3aa: ASVGRARETQY

v_gene: TRBV7-9
CDR3aa: ASRRDTGRLAGELF

v_gene: TRBV5-1
CDR3aa: ASSPPENTDTQY

v_gene: TRBV7-6
CDR3aa: ASSPFEDEQY

v_gene: TRBV27
CDR3aa: ASSLRDRAYEQY

v_gene: TRBV6-1
CDR3aa: AGGRTDTQY

v_gene: TRBV15
CDR3aa: ATSPSPNYGYT

v_gene: TRBV27
CDR3aa: ASSHAGSGSYEQY

v_gene: TRBV7-3
CDR3aa: ASSLIDTGNNEQF

v_gene: TRBV5-5
CDR3aa: ASSLGQIKNIQY

v_gene: TRBV9
CDR3aa: ASSVAGTGGFYEQY

v_gene: TRBV6-1
CDR3aa: ASSRQAGYSYEQY